One T cell receptor (beta chain) is described in this entry. The antigen it recognizes is unknown. The sample holds no much larger clone one base away, and base qualities are not on file. This sample stems from a study of blood T cell repertoires in COVID-19 (dated by TCRdb to about 2020). About the study as a whole: Samples from collaborators originated in the United States, Italy and Spain and spanned both the acute and convalescent phases of COVID-19. The material from the prospective study consisted of cDNA or gDNA derived from T cells, B-cell-depleted T cells, or PBMCs. Deeply sampled blood TCRbeta repertoires from subjects exposed to, actively infected with, or recovered from COVID-19 were included in the dataset. The repertoires were made available in a free public database intended to serve as a resource for research on the immune response to SARS-CoV-2. Samples came from the ongoing ImmuneRACE study (first 160 participants) plus 1,254 subjects from 6 global collaborators. A de-identified subject ID, COVID-19 status, age in years and sex were almost always included in the sample metadata. Where HLA class I and class II types were available, the types were taken from metadata supplied by the sample provider, not from assay-based typing.

The study at large found these results: The quantity of clinical and demographic metadata differed by source and by participant and was supplied without curation.

Another Seattle source contributed samples from volunteer blood donors who had recovered from COVID-19. Each collaborating institution followed its own protocols to collect whole blood in K2EDTA tubes. For TCRbeta analysis, collaborator samples were shipped as frozen whole blood, as isolated PBMCs, or as DNA extracted from either sample type. TCRbeta CDR3 regions were amplified from genomic DNA using the immunoSEQ Assay, a bias-controlled multiplex PCR. As for how the authors treated the data: Within the assay, amplification of reference gene primers was used to estimate how many nucleated cells each sample contained. To quantify the absolute abundance of each unique TCRbeta CDR3 rearrangement, sequence reads were collapsed and filtered. For each sample, productive Simpson clonality was calculated by taking the square root of Simpson's diversity index across productive rearrangements. The clones in this table, taken by TCRdb from immuneACCESS, are in-frame only. Not every clone is retained; where verified, under half of the shortfall comes from an unresolved V gene, and the cause of the rest is unknown. That table supplies the V and J calls and clone size; D and trimming were determined from the DNA. The sample has about 240,000 clones on record, about nine tenths of them singletons. The leading ten clones occupy approximately 7.5% of the sample.

Sequenced input: peripheral blood. The sequence came from a man aged 55-75 years who had recovered from COVID-19.

The sequence in DNA is TGTGCCAGCAGCTATCGGACAAGAGATAATTCACCCCTCCACTTT. Its protein product is CASSYRTRDNSPLHF. The chain joins TRBV14 to TRBJ1-6; TRBD1 might be the D gene, on 5 matching bases. CDR1 and CDR2 are drawn from the germline V gene: SGHDN, FVKESK. Spanning cysteine to phenylalanine, the CDR3 consists of 15 amino acids. CDR3 DNA is the only sequence kept; it has 45 bases, read in frame from the first base. Trimming at the junction amounts to 5 bases on V and 5 bases on J, and the germline ends lie 13 bases apart.